This T cell receptor beta chain was obtained from a study of control samples from healthy donors and cancer patients. The CDR3 is made up of 15 amino acids. Germline CDR1 and CDR2: MNHEY and SMNVEV (reference sequence). The V segment lost 5 bases and the J segment 3 bases; nucleotides outside the gene matches: 7. Clones were sequenced by immunoSEQ multiplex PCR, and TCRdb holds only the in-frame ones, with some missing. The sample has about 79,000 clones, 90% to 95% seen once; the top ten hold 1.3%. Sample: PBMCs. The clonotype was recovered from a woman between 35 and 50 years old with lung cancer. The chain recombines TRBV27 with TRBJ2-1; TRBD1 matches at 7 bases. The CDR3 is CASSPGTDNYNEQFF. The CDR3, as DNA: TGTGCCAGCAGTCCCGGGACAGACAACTACAATGAGCAGTTCTTC.